This T cell receptor beta chain originates from a study of identical twins' blood T cells. The study's findings and limits: Shared CDR3 clonotype counts between two donors mainly tracked the product of their cloneset sizes, twins included.

This clonotype has a count of ten or more. Its antigen is currently unknown. V was pared by 2 bases and J by 5 bases, with 13 bases between. This CDR3 comprises 14 residues. The germline gives CDR1 SGHRS, CDR2 YFSETQ. Libraries were made from RNA as TCR cDNA, using a modified protocol. Each TCR cDNA library carried sample-specific barcodes on both ends. MiXCR, applied by TCRdb to the 5' RACE reads, yields one record per CDR3 protein. The sample consists of hundreds of thousands of distinct CDR3 sequences, about 28% of them appearing once. The rearrangement joins TRBV5-1 to TRBJ1-1; unclear D gene. The sequence was collected from a woman aged 18 to 49 in good health. The sequenced material came from PBMCs. CDR3 region: CASSLTELRTEAFF. The DNA of the CDR3 is TGCGCCAGCAGCTTAACCGAGTTGCGGACTGAAGCTTTCTTT.